The 21 T cell receptor beta chains below come from one sample, sequenced in a study of cytomegalovirus exposure and HLA in healthy donors. PCR used 60 Vbeta primers and 13 Jbeta primers. Method: immunoSEQ multiplex PCR; TCRdb's copy keeps in-frame clones and lacks some. This sample's clone table lists around 52,000 clones. The specimen sequenced was PBMCs. The receptors here all came from a man in his forties or fifties in good health and CMV-seropositive.

The chain recombines TRBV7-2 with TRBJ2-5; 10 bases are a match to TRBD2. With 2 bases clipped from V and 5 bases from J, the junction kept 2 bases outside the gene matches. CDR3 length equals 14 residues. Germline assignment: CDR1 SGHTA and CDR2 FQGNSA. The CDR3 loop is CASSLSGGAETQYF. The CDR3 nucleotides are TGTGCCAGCAGCTTAAGCGGGGGGGCTGAGACCCAGTACTTC.

The V call is TRBV2, the J call TRBJ2-7, with TRBD1 matching 7 bases. The CDR3 extends over 14 amino acids. J gave up 3 bases and V 7 bases, and 9 bases lay outside the gene matches. The germline gives CDR1 SNHLY, CDR2 FYNNEI. CDR3 sequence reads: CASTSGQTYYEQYF. The CDR3 DNA reads TGTGCCAGCACCTCGGGACAGACATACTACGAGCAGTACTTC.

The J gene is TRBJ1-2, the V gene TRBV5-1, with 7 bases fitting TRBD1. Looked up from germline, CDR1 is SGHRS and CDR2 is YFSETQ. Trimming cost V 4 bases and J 7 bases; bases outside gene matches: 10. This CDR3 has 14 residues. For the CDR3, the DNA is TGCGCCAGCAGCCCTGGACAGGAGGCGACTGGCTACACCTTC. Amino acids: CASSPGQEATGYTF. The whole variable domain, filled in from reference TRBV5-1 and TRBJ1-2, reads KAGVTQTPRYLIKTRGQQVTLSCSPISGHRSVSWYQQTPGQGLQFLFEYFSETQRNKGNFPGRFSGRQFSNSRSEMNVSTLELGDSALYLCASSPGQEATGYTFGSGTRLTVV.

The V gene is TRBV4-2, the J gene TRBJ2-1; D uncertain. CDR1 is LGHNA and CDR2 is YNFKEQ in the germline V gene. The length of the CDR3 is 15 residues. The V end lost 0 bases, the J end lost 6 bases, and 12 bases lay between the germline ends. CDR3 sequence: CASSQESTGSNEQFF. CDR3 in DNA: TGTGCCAGCAGCCAAGAAAGCACGGGTTCCAATGAGCAGTTCTTC.

V usage is TRBV7-6 and J usage is TRBJ2-7; 8 bases line up with TRBD2. The ends lost 4 bases at V and 3 bases at J; junction bases unmatched: 20. Germline CDR1 is SGHVS and CDR2 is FNYEAQ. The CDR3 extends over 19 amino acids. In DNA, the CDR3 is TGTGCCAGCAGCTCACTCTCTGGGACTAGGGACCTCCTGCACTACGAGCAGTACTTC. Its translation is CASSSLSGTRDLLHYEQYF. Based on the CDR3 plus reference TRBV7-6 and TRBJ2-7, the full variable domain is GAGVSQSPRYKVTKRGQDVALRCDPISGHVSLYWYRQALGQGPEFLTYFNYEAQQDKSGLPNDRFSAERPEGSISTLTIQRTEQRDSAMYRCASSSLSGTRDLLHYEQYFGPGTRLTVT.

V gene TRBV28 combines with J gene TRBJ2-7; no firm D call. The CDR3 contains 15 residues. V was cut by 7 bases and J by 0 bases, with 16 bases left in between. CDR1 is MDHEN, CDR2 SYDVKM, per germline. The CDR3 region is CASTLSRGVSYEQYF. The CDR3 DNA reads as TGTGCCAGCACCCTATCACGAGGAGTCTCCTACGAGCAGTACTTC.

Here the CDR3 reads CASSLGSGGAPYEQYF. As DNA, the CDR3 is TGTGCCAGCAGCTTGGGCTCGGGGGGGGCTCCCTACGAGCAGTACTTC. The chain recombines TRBV5-6 with TRBJ2-7; 8 bases agree with TRBD2. Germline V gives CDR1 SGHDT, CDR2 YYEEEE. This CDR3 spans 16 amino acids. With 0 bases clipped from V and 2 bases from J, the junction kept 7 bases outside the gene matches.

The chain carries TRBV4-3 and TRBJ2-7; 11 nucleotides match TRBD2. Germline V CDR1 and CDR2: LGHNA, YSLEER. The length of the CDR3 is 17 residues. V was clipped by 0 bases and J by 2 bases; unmatched bases: 6. The CDR3 nucleotides are TGCGCCAGCAGCCAAGAGCCTAGCGGGGGGACCACCTACGAGCAGTACTTC. It specifies CASSQEPSGGTTYEQYF.

The chain couples TRBV9 to TRBJ2-7, with no clear D. Looked up from germline, CDR1 is SGDLS and CDR2 is YYNGEE. CDR3 length: 15 residues. Trimming stripped 2 bases from V and 3 bases from J, with 15 bases between. In DNA form, the CDR3 reads TGTGCCAGCAGCGTGCTACCCGGAGAAGTCTACGAGCAGTACTTC. This sequence encodes CASSVLPGEVYEQYF.

This rearrangement joins TRBV4-2 to TRBJ2-1; tentatively, D is TRBD2 (6 bases). This CDR3 is 17 amino acids long. In germline, CDR1 is LGHNA, CDR2 YNFKEQ. The V end was cut by 0 bases, the J end by 0 bases, with 12 bases between. The CDR3 spells CASSQESLAPSYNEQFF. CDR3 sequence (DNA): TGTGCCAGCAGCCAAGAGAGTCTAGCGCCCTCCTACAATGAGCAGTTCTTC.

V and J are TRBV19 and TRBJ2-6; TRBD1 matches 10 bases. From germline, CDR1 is LNHDA and CDR2 SQIVND (reference sequence). J lost 3 bases, V lost 7 bases, and 9 bases had no gene match. This CDR3 region has 17 residues. The CDR3 nucleotides are TGTGCCAGTATGGACAGGGGGGCGAATAGTGGGGCCAACGTCCTGACTTTC. Amino acids: CASMDRGANSGANVLTF.

Written as DNA, the CDR3 is TGCGCCAGCAGCCAGACCTTAGCGGGGGCTGGATCTGGGGCCAACGTCCTGACTTTC. This gives the protein CASSQTLAGAGSGANVLTF. The chain has TRBV4-3 and TRBJ2-6; 9 bases line up with TRBD2. Germline V gene data show CDR1 as LGHNA and CDR2 as YSLEER. This CDR3 comprises 19 residues. V shed 3 bases, J shed 1 base, and the junction held 10 bases outside the gene matches.

This rearrangement joins TRBV7-2 to TRBJ1-2; D may be TRBD1 (5 bases). The length of the CDR3 is 16 residues. V gave up 0 bases and J gave up 4 bases, with 15 bases separating them. The germline gives CDR1 SGHTA, CDR2 FQGNSA. CDR3 loop: CASSLAQWQGAYGYTF. CDR3 DNA: TGTGCCAGCAGCTTAGCACAATGGCAGGGCGCCTATGGCTACACCTTC.

This chain joins TRBV4-2 and TRBJ2-7, with TRBD1 as a possible D gene (5 bases). The CDR3 has 14 amino acids. The germline V gene encodes CDR1 LGHNA and CDR2 YNFKEQ. Trimming stripped 3 bases from V and 3 bases from J, with 12 bases between. The CDR3 spells CASSHGALIYEQYF. CDR3 DNA sequence: TGTGCCAGCAGCCATGGGGCCTTGATCTACGAGCAGTACTTC.

The chain is built from TRBV19 and TRBJ1-1; 7 bases align to TRBD1. The germline gives CDR1 LNHDA, CDR2 SQIVND (reference sequence). Trimming cost V 7 bases and J 5 bases; bases outside gene matches: 7. This CDR3 comprises 13 residues. The CDR3 loop is CASTQGVWTEAFF. The CDR3 coding sequence is TGTGCCAGTACTCAGGGGGTATGGACTGAAGCTTTCTTT. Full variable domain (remainder filled in from reference TRBV19 and TRBJ1-1): DGGITQSPKYLFRKEGQNVTLSCEQNLNHDAMYWYRQDPGQGLRLIYYSQIVNDFQKGDIAEGYSVSREKKESFPLTVTSAQKNPTAFYLCASTQGVWTEAFFGQGTRLTVV.

The chain links TRBV6-5 to TRBJ1-1; tentatively, D is TRBD1 (5 bases). V lost 6 bases to trimming and J lost 5 bases, with 16 bases between them. Germline CDR1 is MNHEY and CDR2 is SVGAGI. CDR3 size: 14 residues. DNA for the CDR3: TGTGCCAGCAGGTCCGGGACGGAGGGAACTGAAGCTTTCTTT. Protein product: CASRSGTEGTEAFF.

The chain combines TRBV7-9 with TRBJ2-5; no clear D. The germline gives CDR1 SEHNR, CDR2 FQNEAQ (reference sequence). The CDR3 has 14 residues. V was trimmed by 4 bases and J by 4 bases, leaving 13 bases between them. The CDR3 bases are TGTGCCAGCAGCTCCCGCATAGCTCGAGAGACCCAGTACTTC. This translates into CASSSRIARETQYF.

The V and J genes are TRBV9 and TRBJ2-3; 9 bases are shared with TRBD2. Germline values: CDR1 SGDLS, CDR2 YYNGEE. CDR3 length: 15 amino acids. Unmatched junction bases numbered 0, after V lost 1 base and J lost 0 bases. Here the CDR3 DNA reads TGTGCCAGCAGCGTACTAGCGGGAAGCACAGATACGCAGTATTTT. Its translation is CASSVLAGSTDTQYF.

The V call is TRBV6-1, the J call TRBJ2-7; 12 bases fit TRBD2. V shed 5 bases and J 3 bases; nucleotides not matched to a gene: 2. Germline values: CDR1 MNHNS, CDR2 SASEGT. The length of the CDR3 is 14 residues. The CDR3 loop reads CASSTTSGSYEQYF. The CDR3 DNA follows: TGTGCCAGCAGTACGACTAGCGGGAGCTACGAGCAGTACTTC.

This chain uses TRBV29-1 with TRBJ1-3; D is ambiguous. CDR1 and CDR2 from the germline V gene are SQVTM and ANQGSEA. This CDR3 region has 16 residues. Between the trimmed V and J ends, which lost 1 base and 0 bases, there was a span of 13 bases. The CDR3: CSVEGPATSSGNTIYF. The DNA of the CDR3 is TGCAGCGTTGAAGGGCCGGCTACTAGCTCTGGAAACACCATATATTTT.

CDR3 bases: TGTGCCAGTACCCCTAGCGGGAGTCTTTCTGAGCAGTTCTTC. Amino acids: CASTPSGSLSEQFF. This chain uses TRBV19 with TRBJ2-1; 10 positions match TRBD2. The CDR3 has 14 residues. J lost 9 bases, V lost 7 bases, and 9 bases had no gene match. Looked up from germline, CDR1 is LNHDA and CDR2 is SQIVND (reference sequence).